What follows describes a single T cell receptor beta chain. The antigen remains unidentified. This PCR relied on a set of 60 Vbeta primers and 13 Jbeta primers. Libraries were prepared by immunoSEQ multiplex PCR; TCRdb keeps only in-frame clonotypes and omits some of them. The sample gives approximately 100,000 clones, 77% of which show up once; approximately 5% is in the top ten. The data originate from a study of cytomegalovirus exposure and HLA in healthy donors. Study-wide points: An analysis that was carried out later associated 16,951 TCR beta sequences with HLA alleles at 0.05 false discovery rate. Prior analysis indicated that the majority of TCR beta V segments exhibited productivity approximately 87% or approximately 30% of the time. CMV antigen specificity was confirmed in vitro for a few CMV-associated chains. Fewer N-insertions than the roughly 670-donor mean were reportedly shown by an Asian-associated ancestry cluster in a later analysis.

Germline V gives CDR1 SGHRS, CDR2 YFSETQ. Trimming cost V 2 bases and J 5 bases, with 14 bases left between them. The CDR3 covers 14 residues. V gene TRBV5-1 combines with J gene TRBJ2-7; D not resolved. The sample was PBMCs. The source is a woman aged 40 to 50 in good health and CMV-seronegative. CDR3 loop: CASSFPSSVNEQYF. The CDR3 nucleotides are TGCGCCAGCAGCTTCCCTTCTTCAGTCAACGAGCAGTACTTC.